These 20 T cell receptor beta chains came from one sample sequenced in a study of cytomegalovirus exposure and HLA in healthy donors. The PCR employed 60 Vbeta primers together with 13 Jbeta primers. Measured with immunoSEQ multiplex PCR; TCRdb has only the in-frame clones, and not every one. The sample has approximately 120,000 clones; roughly 71% are singletons. Specimen: PBMCs. The receptors originated from a woman between 50 and 59 years old in good health and CMV-seropositive.

The rearrangement links TRBV5-1 to TRBJ1-4; TRBD1 matches 11 bases. Trimming took 4 bases from V and 8 from J; bases not matched to a gene: 7. The CDR3 length is 15 residues. Germline values: CDR1 SGHRS, CDR2 YFSETQ. In DNA, the CDR3 is TGCGCCAGCAGCCGTGGGGGACAGGGGGACGAAAAACTGTTTTTT. This gives the protein CASSRGGQGDEKLFF.

The J gene is TRBJ1-2, the V gene TRBV5-4; maybe TRBD1 (5 bases). From germline, CDR1 is SGHNT and CDR2 YYREEE (reference sequence). CDR3 length: 14 amino acids. Trimming took 4 bases from V and 1 from J, leaving 11 bases between them. The chain's CDR3 is CASSPGHFNYGYTF. The DNA of the CDR3 is TGTGCCAGCAGCCCCGGACACTTTAACTATGGCTACACCTTC.

The chain recombines TRBV7-9 with TRBJ1-6, with 7 bases that match TRBD1. Germline CDR1 is SEHNR and CDR2 is FQNEAQ (reference sequence). J was trimmed by 7 bases and V by 6 bases; bases with no gene match: 6. The CDR3 is 14 residues long. The CDR3 DNA is TGTGCCAGCAGATGGCAGGGGGACAATTCACCCCTCCACTTT. Its translation is CASRWQGDNSPLHF.

The chain couples TRBV10-3 to TRBJ2-1, with a weak D call TRBD1 (6 bases). The CDR3 runs 15 residues. CDR1 is ENHRY and CDR2 is SYGVKD in the germline V gene. V lost 4 bases to trimming and J lost 0 bases, with 10 bases between them. CDR3 nucleotide sequence: TGTGCCATCAGTGTAGGGGACATCTCCTACAATGAGCAGTTCTTC. Amino acids: CAISVGDISYNEQFF.

V gene TRBV6-4 combines with J gene TRBJ2-1; 8 nucleotides line up with TRBD2. CDR3 length: 13 residues. J was trimmed by 8 bases and V by 7 bases; bases with no gene match: 7. Germline-derived CDR1 and CDR2 are MRHNA and SNTAGT. Here the CDR3 reads CASTSLAVDEQFF. The CDR3 coding sequence is TGTGCCAGCACATCACTAGCGGTAGATGAGCAGTTCTTC.

There are a few counts of this clone. The V call is TRBV4-2, the J call TRBJ2-7, with 9 positions matching TRBD2. Losses at the gene ends were 2 bases for V and 2 bases for J; bases not matched to a gene: 4. The CDR3 spans 15 residues. CDR1 is LGHNA, CDR2 YNFKEQ, per germline. The CDR3 coding sequence is TGTGCCAGCAGCCAAATAGCGGGGGCCACCTACGAGCAGTACTTC. Protein: CASSQIAGATYEQYF.

The CDR3 protein is CASKEQPNTGELFF. Here the CDR3 DNA reads TGTGCCAGTAAGGAACAGCCGAACACCGGGGAGCTGTTTTTT. The J gene is TRBJ2-2, the V gene TRBV19; D not certain. CDR3 length equals 14 residues. Germline V lookup: CDR1 LNHDA, CDR2 SQIVND (reference sequence). V was pared by 7 bases and J by 0 bases, with 9 bases between.

This clone was picked up one time. One junction end does not reproduce the germline sequence, and a read error may be involved. The rearrangement uses TRBV7-9 and TRBJ2-7, with a weak D call TRBD1 (6 bases). The length of the CDR3 is 14 residues. The germline V gene encodes CDR1 SEHNR and CDR2 FQNEAQ (reference sequence). This CDR3 reads CSSIPTGVSYEQYF. The CDR3 coding sequence is TGTTCCAGCATCCCGACAGGCGTATCCTACGAGCAGTACTTC.

The CDR3 bases are TGTGCCAGCAAACCAGGGGGGTGGTTGGACGAGCAGTACTTC. This codes for CASKPGGWLDEQYF. This chain joins TRBV27 and TRBJ2-7; maybe TRBD1 (7 bases). Trimming took off 7 bases at V and 5 bases at J, with 18 bases between the two ends. CDR3 length: 14 amino acids. Looked up from germline, CDR1 is MNHEY and CDR2 is SMNVEV (reference sequence).

The chain carries TRBV5-1 and TRBJ2-3; 11 bases map to TRBD2. Germline V gives CDR1 SGHRS, CDR2 YFSETQ. CDR3 length: 16 residues. The trim removed 1 base at V and 7 bases at J, leaving 8 bases unmatched. The CDR3 bases are TGCGCCAGCAGCTTGAGCGGTAGCGGGGGGGGTAATACGCAGTATTTT. Translating it yields CASSLSGSGGGNTQYF.

The rearrangement links TRBV5-6 to TRBJ1-2, with D tentatively TRBD1 (5 bases). The V and J ends lost 5 bases and 4 bases respectively, with 9 bases between them. The CDR3 covers 12 residues. Germline V gene data show CDR1 as SGHDT and CDR2 as YYEEEE. CDR3 region: CASSFDSYGYTF. Here the CDR3 DNA reads TGTGCCAGCAGTTTCGACAGCTATGGCTACACCTTC.

The genes are TRBV5-1 and TRBJ1-3; tentatively, D is TRBD1 (5 bases). The CDR3 covers 15 residues. The germline gives CDR1 SGHRS, CDR2 YFSETQ. Trimming removed 4 bases from V and 4 bases from J, with 15 bases in between. The CDR3 spells CASSGGMVPGNTIYF. CDR3 DNA: TGCGCCAGCAGCGGGGGGATGGTTCCCGGAAACACCATATATTTT.

The chain employs TRBV11-2 and TRBJ2-5; D unclear. Per germline, CDR1 SGHAT and CDR2 FQNNGV. This CDR3 contains 12 residues. The V end lost 6 bases, the J end lost 1 base, and 6 bases lay between the germline ends. The CDR3 DNA is TGTGCCAGCAGTTGGGCCCAAGAGACCCAGTACTTC. Translation: CASSWAQETQYF.

The chain employs TRBV7-6 and TRBJ2-5; D unresolved. The germline V and J ends were trimmed by 6 bases and 1 base, with 9 bases remaining between them. This CDR3 has 13 amino acids. Germline V gives CDR1 SGHVS, CDR2 FNYEAQ. The CDR3, as DNA: TGTGCCAGCAGAGACACCGGCCAAGAGACCCAGTACTTC. It yields the protein CASRDTGQETQYF.

The CDR3 loop is CASSRLGAGGRYEQYF. The DNA for the CDR3 is TGTGCCAGCAGCCGGCTAGGGGCAGGGGGCAGGTACGAGCAGTACTTC. The genes are TRBV14 and TRBJ2-7, with 8 bases that match TRBD1. The CDR3 covers 16 residues. Germline CDR1 SGHDN, CDR2 FVKESK. With V trimmed by 4 bases and J by 4 bases, 12 bases remained unmatched.

The chain uses TRBV2 and TRBJ1-4, with D perhaps matching TRBD1 (5 bases). CDR1 and CDR2 from the germline V gene are SNHLY and FYNNEI. The CDR3 has 12 amino acids. Trimming stripped 3 bases from V and 6 bases from J, with 5 bases between. DNA for the CDR3: TGTGCCAGCAGTGACAGGGATGAAAAACTGTTTTTT. It specifies CASSDRDEKLFF.

This clone was counted between two and nine times. The chain recombines TRBV6-1 with TRBJ1-6, with 7 bases matching TRBD1. Germline CDR1 and CDR2: MNHNS and SASEGT. The CDR3 length is 14 residues. V was clipped by 6 bases and J by 6 bases; unmatched bases: 5. The CDR3 is CASRQGPLNSPLHF. The CDR3 nucleotides are TGTGCCAGCAGACAGGGGCCCCTTAATTCACCCCTCCACTTT.

The chain joins TRBV9 to TRBJ2-5; D gene ambiguous. V was clipped by 4 bases and J by 5 bases, with 18 bases between them. Germline CDR1 reads SGDLS; CDR2 reads YYNGEE. This CDR3 region has 15 residues. The CDR3 protein is CASSPIGRPSETQYF. The CDR3 nucleotides read TGTGCCAGCAGCCCCATCGGCAGGCCGTCCGAGACCCAGTACTTC. Combining the CDR3 with reference TRBV9 and TRBJ2-5 gives the whole variable domain DSGVTQTPKHLITATGQRVTLRCSPRSGDLSVYWYQQSLDQGLQFLIQYYNGEERAKGNILERFSAQQFPDLHSELNLSSLELGDSALYFCASSPIGRPSETQYFGPGTRLLVL.

The chain is built from TRBV6-5 and TRBJ2-7, with D unclear. CDR1 MNHEY and CDR2 SVGAGI come from the germline V gene. Trimming took 0 bases from V and 3 from J, leaving 12 bases between them. The CDR3 runs to 15 residues. CDR3 in DNA: TGTGCCAGCAGTTACTCGCCTAACAGCCACTACGAGCAGTACTTC. This translates into CASSYSPNSHYEQYF.

The chain links TRBV5-6 to TRBJ1-2; TRBD1 matches 10 bases. Germline CDR1 is SGHDT and CDR2 is YYEEEE. This CDR3 is built from 15 residues. J lost 5 bases, V lost 1 base, and 5 bases had no gene match. The CDR3 coding sequence is TGTGCCAGCAGCTTGTTAGGGACAGGGGATTATGGCTACACCTTC. This translates into CASSLLGTGDYGYTF.